This passage covers 28 T cell receptor beta chains from one sample sequenced in a study of blood T cells in healthy people across ages. Sample-barcoded 5' priming and a J-beta primer mix drove a second PCR of 7 to 11 cycles. TCRdb fed the 5' RACE reads into MiXCR, producing one record per CDR3 protein. The data hold 1 million to 1.2 million distinct CDR3 sequences, with roughly two fifths observed a single time. Source material: blood. Receptor source: a man aged 18 to 29 in good health.

The V call is TRBV7-9, the J call TRBJ2-1; TRBD2 is a possible D gene (7 bases). V lost 7 bases and J lost 8, with 27 bases in between. The germline CDR1 and CDR2 sequences are SEHNR and FQNEAQ (reference sequence). This CDR3 contains 17 residues. The CDR3 loop is CASNPSGGAKLTDEQFF. The CDR3 nucleotides read TGTGCCAGCAACCCCTCGGGGGGCGCGAAACTTACGGATGAGCAGTTCTTC. The full variable domain, rest sourced from reference TRBV7-9 and TRBJ2-1, is DTGVSQNPRHKITKRGQNVTFRCDPISEHNRLYWYRQTLGQGPEFLTYFQNEAQLEKSRLLSDRFSAERPKGSFSTLEIQRTEQGDSAMYLCASNPSGGAKLTDEQFFGPGTRLTVL.

The chain employs TRBV7-2 and TRBJ1-1; 7 bases align to TRBD1. CDR1 is SGHTA and CDR2 is FQGNSA in the germline V gene. CDR3 size: 13 residues. Trimming took 5 bases from V and 7 from J; bases not matched to a gene: 7. The DNA for the CDR3 is TGTGCCAGCAGCCAAAACCAGGGGGATGAAGCTTTCTTT. This codes for CASSQNQGDEAFF.

The J gene is TRBJ1-5, the V gene TRBV12-5; TRBD1 matches at 9 bases. Unmatched junction bases numbered 6, after V lost 7 bases and J lost 2 bases. Germline CDR1 reads LGHNT; CDR2 reads FRNRAP. The CDR3 spans 15 residues. This CDR3 is CASALTGGGNQPQHF. DNA for the CDR3: TGTGCTAGTGCCTTGACAGGGGGGGGCAATCAGCCCCAGCATTTT.

This clonotype occurred a few times. The chain carries TRBV20-1 and TRBJ1-2, with a weak D call TRBD1 (6 bases). This CDR3 is built from 12 residues. CDR1 is DFQATT and CDR2 is SNEGSKA in the germline V gene (reference sequence). CDR3 sequence (DNA): TGCAGCCCGGGAGGGGGGAACTATGGCTACACCTTC. Its translation is CSPGGGNYGYTF.

This clonotype was seen more than once but under ten times. This rearrangement joins TRBV5-5 to TRBJ2-1, with D maybe TRBD2 (5 bases). The V gene lost 4 bases and the J gene lost 8 bases, with 13 bases spanning the gap. CDR3 size: 13 residues. The germline V gene encodes CDR1 SGHKS and CDR2 YYEKEE (reference sequence). DNA of the CDR3: TGTGCCAGCAGCCAAACCCCGGGGTATGAGCAGTTCTTC. Protein sequence: CASSQTPGYEQFF.

This clonotype has more than one count but fewer than ten. The chain combines TRBV12-3 or TRBV12-4 with TRBJ1-2, with D unclear. Trimming took off 4 bases at V and 4 bases at J, with 10 bases between the two ends. The CDR3 consists of 13 residues. CDR3 protein: CASSSGRVYGYTF. In DNA form, the CDR3 reads TGTGCCAGCAGTTCCGGACGAGTCTATGGCTACACCTTC.

The gene calls are TRBV11-1 and TRBJ2-3, with 7 bases that match TRBD1. The CDR3 has 17 residues. Germline lookup yields CDR1 SGHAT and CDR2 FQDESV (reference sequence). The V gene end was trimmed by 5 bases and the J gene end by 3 bases; junction bases not matched to a gene: 14. In nucleotides, the CDR3 is TGTGCCAGCAGCCACCAATTCCCCGGGACAGTGACAGATACGCAGTATTTT. Translating gives CASSHQFPGTVTDTQYF.

This clonotype has just a few counts. The gene calls are TRBV9 and TRBJ2-1; no reliable D call. V lost 0 bases to trimming and J lost 6 bases, with 7 bases between them. The CDR3 loop spans 13 amino acids. The germline gives CDR1 SGDLS, CDR2 YYNGEE. CDR3 sequence: CASSVAITNEQFF. CDR3 sequence (DNA): TGTGCCAGCAGCGTAGCCATTACCAATGAGCAGTTCTTC. Complete variable domain (other parts from reference TRBV9 and TRBJ2-1): DSGVTQTPKHLITATGQRVTLRCSPRSGDLSVYWYQQSLDQGLQFLIQYYNGEERAKGNILERFSAQQFPDLHSELNLSSLELGDSALYFCASSVAITNEQFFGPGTRLTVL.

The rearrangement joins TRBV5-5 to TRBJ2-3; the D is unclear. Germline V gene sequence: CDR1 SGHKS, CDR2 YYEKEE (reference sequence). CDR3 size: 16 residues. V was pared by 0 bases and J by 8 bases, with 19 bases between. The CDR3 spells CASSLGNQVTQGTQYF. CDR3 sequence (DNA): TGTGCCAGCAGCTTGGGTAACCAGGTGACACAAGGTACGCAGTATTTT.

This clonotype was detected a few times. The J gene is TRBJ1-1, the V gene TRBV6-2 or TRBV6-3; tentative D call: TRBD1 (5 bases). The CDR3 consists of 15 residues. CDR1 MNHEY and CDR2 SVGEGT come from the germline V gene. Trimming removed 2 bases from V and 1 base from J, with 11 bases in between. In DNA form, the CDR3 reads TGTGCCAGCAGTTACGGATACGGGGGGAACACTGAAGCTTTCTTT. This gives the protein CASSYGYGGNTEAFF.

This chain links TRBV14 with TRBJ1-2; 7 nucleotides align to TRBD1. After removal of 2 bases from V and 0 bases from J, the junction contained 9 bases not matched to a gene. Germline CDR1 SGHDN, CDR2 FVKESK. This CDR3 is 17 amino acids long. The CDR3 sequence is CASSQPIQGKANYGYTF. DNA of the CDR3: TGTGCCAGCAGCCAACCGATACAGGGGAAAGCTAACTATGGCTACACCTTC.

The chain recombines TRBV3-1 with TRBJ2-1, with 7 nucleotides matching TRBD1. V shed 6 bases and J 0 bases; nucleotides not matched to a gene: 11. The V gene's germline CDR1 is LGHDT and CDR2 YNNKEL (reference sequence). CDR3 length: 17 residues. CDR3 amino acids: CASRPHRGESSYNEQFF. CDR3 nucleotide sequence: TGTGCCAGCAGACCGCACAGGGGCGAATCCTCCTACAATGAGCAGTTCTTC.

The chain links TRBV5-1 to TRBJ2-3, with 11 bases aligning to TRBD2. V lost 2 bases to trimming and J lost 2 bases; unmatched junction nucleotides: 4. Germline V gives CDR1 SGHRS, CDR2 YFSETQ. CDR3 length: 16 residues. The CDR3 loop reads CASSLLAGDPTDTQYF. CDR3 in DNA: TGCGCCAGCAGCTTACTAGCGGGGGACCCCACAGATACGCAGTATTTT.

Concerning this clonotype itself: One end of the junction varies from germline; a read error may be responsible. The chain combines TRBV2 with TRBJ2-1, with TRBD1 matching over 9 bases. The length of the CDR3 is 14 residues. CDR1 and CDR2 from the germline V gene are SNHLY and FYNNEI. The CDR3 coding sequence is TGCGCCAGCAGACCGGGACAGGGCGACAATGAGCAGTTCTTC. It is translated as CASRPGQGDNEQFF. Together with reference TRBV2 and TRBJ2-1, the CDR3 gives the full variable domain: EPEVTQTPSHQVTQMGQEVILRCVPISNHLYFYWYRQILGQKVEFLVSFYNNEISEKSEIFDDQFSVERPDGSNFTLKIRSTKLEDSAMYFCASRPGQGDNEQFFGPGTRLTVL.

The rearrangement links TRBV29-1 to TRBJ1-1; a weak D match, TRBD1 (5 bases). CDR1 is SQVTM and CDR2 is ANQGSEA in the germline V gene. The V end was cut by 0 bases, the J end by 11 bases, with 16 bases between. The CDR3 has 13 residues. The CDR3 DNA reads TGCAGCGTTGAAGATCTCGGGGCCGGGGGGGCTTTCTTT. This sequence encodes CSVEDLGAGGAFF.

V and J are TRBV4-2 and TRBJ2-1, with 14 bases matching TRBD2. Germline V gene lookup returns CDR1 LGHNA and CDR2 YNFKEQ. CDR3 length equals 18 residues. The V gene end was trimmed by 4 bases and the J gene end by 1 base; junction bases not matched to a gene: 6. The CDR3 loop reads CASSPGTSGGRSYNEQFF. In DNA form, the CDR3 reads TGTGCCAGCAGCCCCGGGACTAGCGGGGGTCGTTCCTACAATGAGCAGTTCTTC.

The sample holds a few counts of this clonotype. J is TRBJ2-2 and V is TRBV29-1; no firm D call. The CDR3 is 14 amino acids. Trimming pared 0 bases from V and 0 bases from J, leaving 5 bases between. Germline CDR1 and CDR2: SQVTM and ANQGSEA. CDR3 DNA sequence: TGCAGCGTTGAAGAGTTTGCGAACACCGGGGAGCTGTTTTTT. Translating gives CSVEEFANTGELFF.

The chain is built from TRBV7-8 and TRBJ2-1; 7 nucleotides align to TRBD2. The CDR3 spans 16 residues. Looked up from germline, CDR1 is SGHVS and CDR2 is FQNEAQ. The trim removed 5 bases at V and 0 bases at J, leaving 7 bases unmatched. The CDR3 DNA is TGTGCCAGCAGCGCAGAGACTAGCCTCTCCTACAATGAGCAGTTCTTC. Translation: CASSAETSLSYNEQFF.

This clonotype was recorded a few times. The V call is TRBV13, the J call TRBJ1-1; no clear D. In germline, CDR1 is PRHDT, CDR2 FYEKMQ (reference sequence). V lost 7 bases and J lost 4, with 16 bases in between. The CDR3 has 14 amino acids. The CDR3 DNA is TGTGCCAGCATGTTATGGGGTCGGTCCACTGAAGCTTTCTTT. It is translated as CASMLWGRSTEAFF. The full variable domain, in which reference TRBV13 and TRBJ1-1 provide the parts outside the CDR3, is AAGVIQSPRHLIKEKRETATLKCYPIPRHDTVYWYQQGPGQDPQFLISFYEKMQSDKGSIPDRFSAQQFSDYHSELNMSSLELGDSALYFCASMLWGRSTEAFFGQGTRLTVV.

The chain employs TRBV14 and TRBJ2-7; possibly TRBD1 for D (6 bases). The CDR3 is 12 residues long. V lost 8 bases and J 2 bases, leaving 10 bases between the germline ends. From germline, CDR1 is SGHDN and CDR2 FVKESK. The CDR3 coding sequence is TGTGCCAGCTCGGGACACACCTACGAGCAGTACTTC. As protein: CASSGHTYEQYF. Combining the CDR3 with reference TRBV14 and TRBJ2-7 gives the whole variable domain EAGVTQFPSHSVIEKGQTVTLRCDPISGHDNLYWYRRVMGKEIKFLLHFVKESKQDESGMPNNRFLAERTGGTYSTLKVQPAELEDSGVYFCASSGHTYEQYFGPGTRLTVT.

The V and J genes are TRBV7-2 and TRBJ1-1; no firm D call. Trimming pared 1 base from V and 4 bases from J, leaving 10 bases between. CDR3 length: 14 residues. Germline V gene lookup returns CDR1 SGHTA and CDR2 FQGNSA. This CDR3 is CASSLEEMSTEAFF. The CDR3 DNA sequence: TGTGCCAGCAGCTTAGAGGAAATGAGCACTGAAGCTTTCTTT.

This clonotype showed up just once. The rearrangement uses TRBV6-2 or TRBV6-3 and TRBJ2-7; D may match TRBD1 or TRBD2 (5 bases each). The CDR3 consists of 15 residues. V lost 7 bases to trimming and J lost 1 base, with 17 bases between them. In germline, CDR1 is MNHEY, CDR2 SVGEGT. CDR3 region: CASTSDGAGSYEQYF. The CDR3 DNA reads as TGTGCCAGCACCTCAGACGGGGCGGGTTCCTACGAGCAGTACTTC.

V is TRBV4-2 and J is TRBJ1-5; D call uncertain. The CDR3 loop spans 14 amino acids. Trimming pared 3 bases from V and 0 bases from J, leaving 6 bases between. Germline CDR1 and CDR2: LGHNA and YNFKEQ. CDR3 in DNA: TGTGCCAGCAGCCAGTTTTCTAGCAATCAGCCCCAGCATTTT. This gives the protein CASSQFSSNQPQHF.

V and J are TRBV24-1 and TRBJ1-1, with D unclear. This CDR3 has 13 residues. V was pared by 0 bases and J by 7 bases, with 8 bases between. CDR1 and CDR2 from the germline V gene are KGHDR and SFDVKD. The CDR3 bases are TGTGCCACCAGTGATTTGCAAGGAGTTGAAGCTTTCTTT. Translated: CATSDLQGVEAFF.

This chain joins TRBV20-1 and TRBJ1-5, with 9 bases matching TRBD1. This CDR3 has 14 residues. Germline assignment: CDR1 DFQATT and CDR2 SNEGSKA (reference sequence). The CDR3 DNA follows: TGCAGCGCCGCCGCTAGGGACAGGGATCAGCCCCAGCATTTT. Protein: CSAAARDRDQPQHF.

The gene calls are TRBV29-1 and TRBJ2-5, with 8 bases aligning to TRBD1. Germline V CDR1 and CDR2: SQVTM, ANQGSEA. V lost 7 bases, J lost 4 bases, and 8 bases stayed unmatched. The CDR3 is 13 amino acids. The CDR3 sequence: CSGKDRVLETQYF. As DNA, the CDR3 is TGCAGCGGGAAGGACAGGGTTCTAGAGACCCAGTACTTC. Based on the CDR3 plus reference TRBV29-1 and TRBJ2-5, the full variable domain is SAVISQKPSRDICQRGTSLTIQCQVDSQVTMMFWYRQQPGQSLTLIATANQGSEATYESGFVIDKFPISRPNLTFSTLTVSNMSPEDSSIYLCSGKDRVLETQYFGPGTRLLVL.

The chain recombines TRBV3-1 with TRBJ2-7, with unresolved D. The CDR3 contains 17 residues. V lost 1 base to trimming and J lost 3 bases, with 19 bases between them. CDR1 and CDR2 (germline): LGHDT, YNNKEL (reference sequence). CDR3 nucleotides: TGTGCCAGCAGCCAAGGTAGCTGGGCAGGTCGAAGCTACGAGCAGTACTTC. Amino acid sequence: CASSQGSWAGRSYEQYF.

This clonotype has a count of ten or more. V and J are TRBV6-2 or TRBV6-3 and TRBJ2-7; TRBD2 matches 8 bases. This CDR3 region has 22 residues. Trimming cost V 6 bases and J 1 base; bases outside gene matches: 29. Looked up from germline, CDR1 is MNHEY and CDR2 is SVGEGT. The CDR3 DNA reads as TGTGCCAGCAGCCGTCAAGGGGGACTAGTAGTGCGAGTAAACCCGACGTCCTACGAGCAGTACTTC. It is translated as CASSRQGGLVVRVNPTSYEQYF.